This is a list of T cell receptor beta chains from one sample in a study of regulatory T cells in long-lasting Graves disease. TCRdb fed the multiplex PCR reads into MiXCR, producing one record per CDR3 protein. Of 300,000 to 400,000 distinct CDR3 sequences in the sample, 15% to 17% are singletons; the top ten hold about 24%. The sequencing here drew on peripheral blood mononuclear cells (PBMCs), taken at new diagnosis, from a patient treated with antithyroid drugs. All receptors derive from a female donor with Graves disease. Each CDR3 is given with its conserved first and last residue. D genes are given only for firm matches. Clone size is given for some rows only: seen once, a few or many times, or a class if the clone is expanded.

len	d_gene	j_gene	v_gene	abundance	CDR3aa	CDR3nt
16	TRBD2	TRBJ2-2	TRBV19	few	CASSSGGPWNTGELFF	TGTGCCAGTAGTTCGGGGGGGCCGTGGAACACCGGGGAGCTGTTTTTT
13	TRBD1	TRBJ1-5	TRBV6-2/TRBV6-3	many	CASRETGERPQHF	TGTGCCAGCAGGGAAACAGGGGAGAGGCCCCAGCATTTT
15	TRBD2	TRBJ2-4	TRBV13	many	CASSPTIAGGVIQYF	TGTGCCAGCAGCCCCACCATAGCGGGGGGCGTTATTCAGTACTTC
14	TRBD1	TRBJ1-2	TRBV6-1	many	CASSDDWTGVGYTF	TGTGCCAGCAGTGATGATTGGACAGGGGTTGGCTACACCTTC
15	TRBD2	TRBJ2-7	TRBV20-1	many	CSARAVTSGGYEQYF	TGCAGTGCTAGAGCGGTTACTAGCGGGGGTTACGAGCAGTACTTC
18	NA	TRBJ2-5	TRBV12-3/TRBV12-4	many	CASSQTSTAHGYQETQYF	TGTGCCAGCAGCCAAACTTCGACAGCACACGGCTACCAAGAGACCCAGTACTTC
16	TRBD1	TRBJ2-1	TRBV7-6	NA	CASSPRRDRDYNEQFF	TGTGCCAGCAGCCCACGCCGGGACAGGGACTACAATGAGCAGTTCTTC
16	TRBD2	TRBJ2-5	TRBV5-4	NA	CASSTRLAGGQETQYF	TGTGCCAGCAGCACTAGACTAGCGGGGGGTCAAGAGACCCAGTACTTC
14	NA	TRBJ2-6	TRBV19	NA	CASSTLSGANVLTF	TGTGCCAGTAGTACCCTATCTGGGGCCAACGTCCTGACTTTC
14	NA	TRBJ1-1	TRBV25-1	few	CASTPDFLNTEAFF	TGTGCCAGCACCCCGGACTTTTTGAACACTGAAGCTTTCTTT
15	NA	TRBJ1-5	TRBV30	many	CAWSLGTLGNQPQHF	TGTGCCTGGTCTCTGGGGACTCTCGGCAATCAGCCCCAGCATTTT
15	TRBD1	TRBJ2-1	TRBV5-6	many	CASFRGTGDDNEQFF	TGTGCCAGCTTTAGGGGGACAGGGGACGACAATGAGCAGTTCTTC
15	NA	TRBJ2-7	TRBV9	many	CASSVEGRSSYEQYF	TGTGCCAGCAGCGTGGAGGGCAGAAGCTCCTACGAGCAGTACTTC
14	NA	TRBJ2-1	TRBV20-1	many	CSAPWGGDHNEQFF	TGCAGTGCCCCCTGGGGGGGCGACCACAATGAGCAGTTCTTC
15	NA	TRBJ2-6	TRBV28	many	CASTWAGVGANVLTF	TGTGCCAGCACCTGGGCTGGGGTGGGGGCCAACGTCCTGACTTTC
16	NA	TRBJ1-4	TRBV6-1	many	CASSSEMTGVVEKLFF	TGTGCCAGCAGCTCCGAAATGACAGGTGTGGTTGAAAAACTGTTTTTT
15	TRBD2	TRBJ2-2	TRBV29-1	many	CSSGLAGGRGGELFF	TGCAGCTCGGGACTAGCGGGGGGGCGTGGCGGGGAGCTGTTTTTT
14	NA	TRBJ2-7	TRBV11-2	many	CASSPGDMSHEQYF	TGTGCCAGCAGCCCCGGGGACATGTCCCACGAGCAGTACTTC